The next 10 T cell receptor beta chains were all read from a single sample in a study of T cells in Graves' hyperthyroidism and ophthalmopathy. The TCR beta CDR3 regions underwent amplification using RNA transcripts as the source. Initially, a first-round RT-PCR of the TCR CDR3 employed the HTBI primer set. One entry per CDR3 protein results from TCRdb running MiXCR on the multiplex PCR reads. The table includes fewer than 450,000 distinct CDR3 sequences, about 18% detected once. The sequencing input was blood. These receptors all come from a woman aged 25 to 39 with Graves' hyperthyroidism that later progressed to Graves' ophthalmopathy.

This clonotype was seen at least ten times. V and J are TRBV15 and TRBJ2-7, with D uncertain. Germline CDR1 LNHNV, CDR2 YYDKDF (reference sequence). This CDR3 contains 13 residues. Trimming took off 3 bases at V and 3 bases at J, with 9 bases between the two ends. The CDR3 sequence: CATSRGSDYEQYF. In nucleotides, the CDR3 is TGTGCCACCAGCAGGGGCTCAGACTACGAGCAGTACTTC. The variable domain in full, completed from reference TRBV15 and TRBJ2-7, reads DAMVIQNPRYQVTQFGKPVTLSCSQTLNHNVMYWYQQKSSQAPKLLFHYYDKDFNNEADTPDNFQSRRPNTSFCFLDIRSPGLGDTAMYLCATSRGSDYEQYFGPGTRLTVT.

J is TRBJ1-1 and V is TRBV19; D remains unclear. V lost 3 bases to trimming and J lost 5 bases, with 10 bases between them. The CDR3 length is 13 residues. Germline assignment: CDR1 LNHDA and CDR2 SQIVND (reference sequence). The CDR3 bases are TGTGCCAGTAGTATTATAAGTTCTACTGAAGCTTTCTTT. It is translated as CASSIISSTEAFF. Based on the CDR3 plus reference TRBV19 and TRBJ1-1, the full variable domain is DGGITQSPKYLFRKEGQNVTLSCEQNLNHDAMYWYRQDPGQGLRLIYYSQIVNDFQKGDIAEGYSVSREKKESFPLTVTSAQKNPTAFYLCASSIISSTEAFFGQGTRLTVV.

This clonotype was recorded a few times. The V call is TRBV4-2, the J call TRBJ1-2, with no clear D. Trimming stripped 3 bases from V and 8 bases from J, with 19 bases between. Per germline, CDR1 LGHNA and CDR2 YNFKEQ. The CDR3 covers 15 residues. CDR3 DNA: TGTGCCAGCAGCCAGGTCGTCGTAGGCCTACTAGGCTACACCTTC. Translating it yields CASSQVVVGLLGYTF.

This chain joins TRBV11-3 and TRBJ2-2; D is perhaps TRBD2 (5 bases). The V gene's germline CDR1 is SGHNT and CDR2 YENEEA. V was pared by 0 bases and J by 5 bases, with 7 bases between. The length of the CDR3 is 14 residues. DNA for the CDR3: TGTGCCAGCAGCTTAGAGAGAGGGACCGGGGAGCTGTTTTTT. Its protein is CASSLERGTGELFF. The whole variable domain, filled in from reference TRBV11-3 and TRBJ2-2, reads EAGVVQSPRYKIIEKKQPVAFWCNPISGHNTLYWYLQNLGQGPELLIRYENEEAVDDSQLPKDRFSAERLKGVDSTLKIQPAELGDSAVYLCASSLERGTGELFFGEGSRLTVL.

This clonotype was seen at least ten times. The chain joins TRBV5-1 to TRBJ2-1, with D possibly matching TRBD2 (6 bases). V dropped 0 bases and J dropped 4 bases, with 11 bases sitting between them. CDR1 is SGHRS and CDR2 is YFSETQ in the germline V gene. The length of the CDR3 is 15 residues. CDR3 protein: CASSLVGSGYNEQFF. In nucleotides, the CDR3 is TGCGCCAGCAGCTTGGTTGGTAGCGGTTACAATGAGCAGTTCTTC.

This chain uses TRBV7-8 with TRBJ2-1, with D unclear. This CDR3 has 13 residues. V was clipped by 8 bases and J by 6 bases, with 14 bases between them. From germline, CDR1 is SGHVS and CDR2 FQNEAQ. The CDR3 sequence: CASGEHSRNEQFF. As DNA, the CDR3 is TGTGCCAGCGGAGAGCATAGCCGCAATGAGCAGTTCTTC.

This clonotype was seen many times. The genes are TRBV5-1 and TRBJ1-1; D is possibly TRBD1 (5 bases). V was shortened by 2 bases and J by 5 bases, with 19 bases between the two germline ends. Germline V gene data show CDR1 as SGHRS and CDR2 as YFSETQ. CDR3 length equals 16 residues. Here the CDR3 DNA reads TGCGCCAGCAGCTTAAATCCGTACGGGGGTGGTACTGAAGCTTTCTTT. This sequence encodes CASSLNPYGGGTEAFF.

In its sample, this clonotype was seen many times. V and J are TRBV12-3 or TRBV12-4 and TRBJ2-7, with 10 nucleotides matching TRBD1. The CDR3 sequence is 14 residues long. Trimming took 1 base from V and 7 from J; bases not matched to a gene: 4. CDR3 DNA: TGTGCCAGCAGTTTAGTGGGACAGGGGTCGGAGCAGTACTTC. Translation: CASSLVGQGSEQYF.

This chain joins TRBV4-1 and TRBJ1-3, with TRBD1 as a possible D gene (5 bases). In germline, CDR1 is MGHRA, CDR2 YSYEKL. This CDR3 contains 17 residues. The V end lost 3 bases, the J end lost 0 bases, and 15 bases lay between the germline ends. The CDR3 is CASSQVYRTNSGNTIYF. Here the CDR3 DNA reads TGCGCCAGCAGCCAGGTGTACAGGACCAACTCTGGAAACACCATATATTTT.

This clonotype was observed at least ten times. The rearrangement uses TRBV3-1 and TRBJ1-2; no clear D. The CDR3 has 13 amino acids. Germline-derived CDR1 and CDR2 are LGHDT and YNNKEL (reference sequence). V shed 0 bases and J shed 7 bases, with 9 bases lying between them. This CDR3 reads CASSQENTSGYTF. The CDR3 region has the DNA TGTGCCAGCAGCCAAGAGAACACATCTGGCTACACCTTC.